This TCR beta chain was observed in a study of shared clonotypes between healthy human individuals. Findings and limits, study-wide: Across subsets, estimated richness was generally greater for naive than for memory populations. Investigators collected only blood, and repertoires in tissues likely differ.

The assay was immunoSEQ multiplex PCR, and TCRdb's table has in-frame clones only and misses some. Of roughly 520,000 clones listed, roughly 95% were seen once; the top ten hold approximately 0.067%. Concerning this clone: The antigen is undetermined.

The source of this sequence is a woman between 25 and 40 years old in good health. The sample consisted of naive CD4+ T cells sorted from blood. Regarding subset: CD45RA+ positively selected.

The DNA of the CDR3 is TGTGCCTGGAGTGTACGAGGTCTAGCGGGAGGCCACGAGCAGTACTTC. It codes for CAWSVRGLAGGHEQYF. The chain joins TRBV30 to TRBJ2-5; 11 bases align to TRBD2. The closer fit of TRBJ2-7 to the DNA end suggests the J call may be wrong. The CDR3 has 16 amino acids. In germline, CDR1 is GTSNPN, CDR2 SVGIG (reference sequence).